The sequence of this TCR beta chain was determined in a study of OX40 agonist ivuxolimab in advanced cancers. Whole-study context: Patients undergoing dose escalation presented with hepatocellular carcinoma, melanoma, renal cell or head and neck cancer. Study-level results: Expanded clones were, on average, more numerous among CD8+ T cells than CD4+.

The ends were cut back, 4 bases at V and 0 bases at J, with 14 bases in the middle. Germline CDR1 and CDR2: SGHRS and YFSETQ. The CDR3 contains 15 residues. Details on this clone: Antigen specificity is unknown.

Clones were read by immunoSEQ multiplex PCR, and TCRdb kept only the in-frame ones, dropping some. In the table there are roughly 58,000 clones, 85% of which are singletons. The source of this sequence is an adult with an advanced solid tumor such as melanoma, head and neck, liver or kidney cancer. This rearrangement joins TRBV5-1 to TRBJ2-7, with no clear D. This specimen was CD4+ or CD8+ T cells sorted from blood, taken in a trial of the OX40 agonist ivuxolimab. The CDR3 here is CASSPQVGSSYEQYF. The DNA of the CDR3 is TGCGCCAGCAGCCCCCAGGTTGGAAGCTCCTACGAGCAGTACTTC.